Given below is one TCR beta chain in context. Only in-frame clones appear in the TCRdb table, and some are missing; sequencing was by immunoSEQ multiplex PCR. Of around 140,000 clones in the sample, approximately 85% were seen once. Germline V lookup: CDR1 SGHTS, CDR2 YDEGEE. V was clipped by 2 bases and J by 3 bases; unmatched bases: 3. The CDR3 sequence is 15 residues long. This entry belongs to a study of blood T cell repertoires in COVID-19. Study-wide background: The origin of the acute and convalescent COVID-19 samples was the United States, Italy and Spain. PBMCs, B-cell-depleted T cells, or T cells were the source of the cDNA or gDNA that made up the material.

Sequenced: peripheral blood. The V and J genes are TRBV5-8 and TRBJ1-4; TRBD1 matches 8 bases. This TCR derives from a man between 65 and 85 years old with acute or convalescent COVID-19. The CDR3 nucleotides are TGTGCCAGCAGCTTTTCGGGACAGGCTAATGAAAAACTGTTTTTT. Protein: CASSFSGQANEKLFF.